What follows are 21 T cell receptor beta chains derived from one specimen sequenced in a study of blood T cell repertoires in COVID-19. This table comes from immunoSEQ multiplex PCR, and its TCRdb copy is limited to in-frame clones, with some not included. The sample carries 200,000 to 250,000 clones, roughly 85% recorded once. The source material was PBMCs or T cells enriched from blood (not recorded which). All receptors derive from a woman in her thirties or forties with acute COVID-19.

This chain uses TRBV14 with TRBJ2-7; possibly TRBD1 for D (5 bases). Trimming removed 3 bases from V and 5 bases from J, with 11 bases in between. The V gene's germline CDR1 is SGHDN and CDR2 FVKESK. The CDR3 spans 13 residues. The CDR3 DNA follows: TGTGCCAGCAGCCATGGGGTCAGGGACGAGCAGTACTTC. Translated, it gives CASSHGVRDEQYF.

The chain uses TRBV19 and TRBJ1-1, with 9 bases lining up with TRBD1. The CDR3 totals 16 residues. V lost 6 bases, J lost 4 bases, and 12 bases stayed unmatched. Germline V CDR1 and CDR2: LNHDA, SQIVND (reference sequence). CDR3 coding DNA: TGTGCCAGTAGCCGCGCGGGACAGGGTGTGGTCACTGAAGCTTTCTTT. Translated: CASSRAGQGVVTEAFF.

This clone was picked up a small number of times. V is TRBV25-1 and J is TRBJ2-2, with 9 bases that match TRBD2. V lost 2 bases and J lost 6; bases outside the gene matches: 1. Germline V gives CDR1 MGHDK, CDR2 SYGVNS. The CDR3 sequence is 14 residues long. The chain's CDR3 is CASSEGGGAGELFF. The CDR3 bases are TGTGCCAGCAGTGAAGGCGGGGGGGCCGGGGAGCTGTTTTTT. Full variable domain (missing parts from reference TRBV25-1 and TRBJ2-2): EADIYQTPRYLVIGTGKKITLECSQTMGHDKMYWYQQDPGMELHLIHYSYGVNSTEKGDLSSESTVSRIRTEHFPLTLESARPSHTSQYLCASSEGGGAGELFFGEGSRLTVL.

This chain uses TRBV5-6 with TRBJ1-6, with 7 positions matching TRBD1. The CDR3 contains 16 residues. Trimming at V came to 3 bases and at J to 8 bases, leaving 11 bases not matched to a gene. Germline V gene sequence: CDR1 SGHDT, CDR2 YYEEEE. The CDR3 coding sequence is TGTGCCAGCAGCTATGGGACAGAAATCCTCCATTCACCCCTCCACTTT. As protein: CASSYGTEILHSPLHF.

The chain is built from TRBV3-1 (or the pseudogene TRBV3-2) and TRBJ1-6, with a possible D match to TRBD1 (5 bases). V was clipped by 4 bases and J by 7 bases, with 11 bases between them. Germline V gene lookup returns CDR1 LGHDT and CDR2 YNNKEL (reference sequence). The CDR3 contains 14 residues. CDR3: CASSRRGGNSPLHF. In DNA, the CDR3 is TGTGCCAGCAGCCGAAGGGGAGGGAATTCACCCCTCCACTTT.

The V and J genes are TRBV6-5 and TRBJ1-6; TRBD1 aligns across 8 bases. This CDR3 contains 15 residues. V was pared by 9 bases and J by 9 bases, with 13 bases of the junction left unmatched. Germline CDR1 MNHEY, CDR2 SVGAGI. As DNA, the CDR3 is TGTGCCAGTAGACCACCGGACAGGGTGGGTTCACCCCTCCACTTT. As protein: CASRPPDRVGSPLHF.

CDR3: CASSPRQDSYEQYF. DNA of the CDR3: TGTGCCAGCTCACCACGACAGGATTCCTACGAGCAGTACTTC. The rearrangement joins TRBV18 to TRBJ2-7, with a tentative D call TRBD1 (6 bases). In germline, CDR1 is KGHSH, CDR2 LQKENI. The CDR3 sequence is 14 residues long. Trimming removed 1 base at V and 1 base at J, with 8 bases between.

Here the CDR3 reads CAVGQGPNTEAFF. The CDR3 DNA reads TGTGCCGTCGGACAGGGTCCGAACACTGAAGCTTTCTTT. The J gene is TRBJ1-1, the V gene TRBV10-3; 8 bases align to TRBD1. Germline CDR1 and CDR2: ENHRY and SYGVKD. Unmatched junction bases numbered 6, after V lost 11 bases and J lost 1 base. This CDR3 region has 13 residues.

The chain links TRBV5-1 to TRBJ1-2; 11 bases are shared with TRBD1. The CDR3 is 17 amino acids. Per germline, CDR1 SGHRS and CDR2 YFSETQ. V gave up 0 bases and J gave up 0 bases; unmatched junction bases: 4. The CDR3 protein is CASSLGTGGLPNYGYTF. The CDR3, as DNA: TGCGCCAGCAGCTTGGGGACAGGGGGCCTTCCTAACTATGGCTACACCTTC.

The V and J genes are TRBV5-4 and TRBJ2-2; 9 bases map to TRBD2. This CDR3 has 17 amino acids. Germline V gene lookup returns CDR1 SGHNT and CDR2 YYREEE (reference sequence). V lost 2 bases and J lost 6; bases outside the gene matches: 11. Written as DNA, the CDR3 is TGTGCCAGCAGCTTAAAAAGCGGGGGGCTCGGGGCCGGGGAGCTGTTTTTT. Translation: CASSLKSGGLGAGELFF.

Only a few counts were recorded for this clone. The chain combines TRBV2 with TRBJ1-5; 10 nucleotides match TRBD1. Germline V gene sequence: CDR1 SNHLY, CDR2 FYNNEI. The CDR3 is 17 residues long. Trimming cost V 7 bases and J 2 bases; bases outside gene matches: 11. The DNA for the CDR3 is TGTGCCAGCACGGGACAGGGGACCTTATCGGGCAATCAGCCCCAGCATTTT. It yields the protein CASTGQGTLSGNQPQHF.

This clone turned up a few times. The chain carries TRBV7-3 and TRBJ1-3; maybe TRBD1 (6 bases). The CDR3 extends over 19 amino acids. Germline V lookup: CDR1 SGHTA, CDR2 FQGTGA. V lost 4 bases, J lost 4 bases, and 26 bases lay in between. The CDR3 DNA sequence: TGTGCCAGCAGCTCCCTATTCTCGGACAGCCCTAAAGAAGGAAACACCATATATTTT. It translates to CASSSLFSDSPKEGNTIYF. Filled out from reference TRBV7-3 and TRBJ1-3, the complete variable domain reads GAGVSQTPSNKVTEKGKYVELRCDPISGHTALYWYRQSLGQGPEFLIYFQGTGAADDSGLPNDRFFAVRPEGSVSTLKIQRTERGDSAVYLCASSSLFSDSPKEGNTIYFGEGSWLTVV.

The chain is built from TRBV19 and TRBJ1-3; D unclear. Germline V gives CDR1 LNHDA, CDR2 SQIVND (reference sequence). Deletions cut 7 bases from V and 4 bases from J, with 17 bases between. The CDR3 extends over 15 amino acids. This CDR3 is CASTVVGRGGNTIYF. In DNA form, the CDR3 reads TGTGCCAGTACCGTCGTCGGCAGAGGGGGAAACACCATATATTTT.

The V and J genes are TRBV18 and TRBJ1-1; 10 bases fit TRBD1. This CDR3 has 14 residues. The J segment lost 5 bases and the V segment lost 4 bases, leaving 4 bases of the junction unmatched. Per the germline V gene, CDR1 is KGHSH and CDR2 is LQKENI. CDR3 DNA sequence: TGTGCCAGCTCACGGACAGGGGGACAGACTGAAGCTTTCTTT. It specifies CASSRTGGQTEAFF.

This clone has more than one count but fewer than ten. The chain has TRBV6-6 and TRBJ2-1; weak D call: TRBD2 (7 bases). CDR3 length equals 16 residues. V gave up 5 bases and J gave up 8 bases, with 22 bases separating them. The germline CDR1 and CDR2 sequences are MNHNY and SVGAGI (reference sequence). CDR3 in DNA: TGTGCCAGCAGTCCCCCCGGGGGAGGGGGGGCGCATGAGCAGTTCTTC. The encoded protein is CASSPPGGGGAHEQFF.

In its sample, this clone was seen a few times. The chain combines TRBV19 with TRBJ1-5; 7 bases match TRBD1. Germline lookup yields CDR1 LNHDA and CDR2 SQIVND (reference sequence). The V segment lost 4 bases and the J segment 7 bases; nucleotides outside the gene matches: 10. This CDR3 spans 15 amino acids. CDR3 protein: CASSKGTATGQPQHF. The CDR3 DNA follows: TGTGCCAGTAGTAAAGGGACAGCCACTGGACAGCCCCAGCATTTT.

The V and J genes are TRBV5-1 and TRBJ2-5; maybe TRBD2 (6 bases). The CDR3 runs 14 residues. The V and J ends lost 5 bases and 2 bases respectively, with 13 bases between them. From germline, CDR1 is SGHRS and CDR2 YFSETQ. CDR3 region: CASSPGTHQETQYF. CDR3 DNA: TGCGCCAGCAGTCCCGGGACTCATCAAGAGACCCAGTACTTC.

The gene calls are TRBV27 and TRBJ2-4; D gene unclear. The CDR3 consists of 11 residues. Germline values: CDR1 MNHEY, CDR2 SMNVEV (reference sequence). The ends were cut back, 10 bases at V and 10 bases at J, with 14 bases in the middle. This chain's CDR3 is CATRYFEIQYF. Here the CDR3 DNA reads TGTGCCACCCGGTACTTTGAGATTCAGTACTTC.

This clone was picked up one time. V usage is TRBV5-1 and J usage is TRBJ2-2; D unresolved. Deletions cut 5 bases from V and 0 bases from J, with 8 bases between. Germline assignment: CDR1 SGHRS and CDR2 YFSETQ. This CDR3 region has 14 residues. As DNA, the CDR3 is TGCGCCAGCAGTGGAGTGGCGAACACCGGGGAGCTGTTTTTT. Translated, it gives CASSGVANTGELFF.

This clone was seen only a few times. The V gene is TRBV19, the J gene TRBJ2-1; 12 bases map to TRBD2. V shed 5 bases and J 6 bases; nucleotides not matched to a gene: 14. The germline V gene encodes CDR1 LNHDA and CDR2 SQIVND (reference sequence). The CDR3 runs to 18 residues. The DNA of the CDR3 is TGTGCCAGTAGTTCCGGGTCTAGCGGGGGGGCTTCTTCCAATGAGCAGTTCTTC. Translated, it gives CASSSGSSGGASSNEQFF.

The chain recombines TRBV3-1 (or the pseudogene TRBV3-2) with TRBJ2-1; possible D gene TRBD1, 6 bases. Trimming took off 6 bases at V and 7 bases at J, with 19 bases between the two ends. The CDR3 covers 15 residues. Germline assignment: CDR1 LGHDT and CDR2 YNNKEL (reference sequence). The CDR3 coding sequence is TGTGCCAGCAGTTTCTCGGACAGTCCCACTAATGAGCAGTTCTTC. It is translated as CASSFSDSPTNEQFF.